This T cell receptor beta chain was documented in a study of blood T cell repertoires in COVID-19. Study background: Researchers got acute and convalescent COVID-19 samples from the United States, Italy and Spain. T cells, B-cell-depleted T cells, or PBMCs provided the cDNA or gDNA that served as material.

J gave up 5 bases and V 5 bases, and 8 bases lay outside the gene matches. The CDR3 loop spans 14 amino acids. Germline V CDR1 and CDR2: MNHEY, SMNVEV (reference sequence). In the original processing: How many nucleated cells were present was estimated from reference gene primer amplification. Measured with immunoSEQ multiplex PCR; TCRdb has only the in-frame clones, and not every one. Clonal size and the V and J genes are those of that table, whereas D and trimming came from the DNA. The data show 120,000 or so clones, around 90% seen once. The chain employs TRBV27 and TRBJ2-7; 8 nucleotides match TRBD2. Sequenced input: peripheral blood. The receptor was derived from a human donor in a cohort sampled during active COVID-19. The CDR3 loop is CASSPGLGLDEQYF. The CDR3 coding sequence is TGTGCCAGCAGTCCGGGACTAGGGCTGGACGAGCAGTACTTC.